These 10 T cell receptor beta chains were sequenced from one sample in a study of blood T cell repertoires in COVID-19. TCRdb's table, derived via immunoSEQ multiplex PCR, lists solely in-frame clones and lacks some. The sample shows roughly 110,000 clones, 80% to 90% of them seen only once. The source material was peripheral blood. These receptors were obtained from a woman aged 50 to 60 with acute or convalescent COVID-19.

The rearrangement uses TRBV2 and TRBJ2-7; TRBD1 matches 10 bases. The germline CDR1 and CDR2 sequences are SNHLY and FYNNEI. This CDR3 has 14 amino acids. J gave up 6 bases and V 6 bases, and 8 bases lay outside the gene matches. CDR3 protein: CASSAVRDRGEQYF. The CDR3 coding sequence is TGTGCCAGCAGCGCCGTACGGGACAGGGGCGAGCAGTACTTC.

This clone was observed a single time. The CDR3 coding sequence is TGTGCCAGCAGCTTACAGGGGGCAGTGACTGAAGCTTTCTTT. It encodes CASSLQGAVTEAFF. The chain joins TRBV7-9 to TRBJ1-1; 8 bases align to TRBD1. The ends lost 2 bases at V and 5 bases at J; junction bases unmatched: 4. Per the germline V gene, CDR1 is SEHNR and CDR2 is FQNEAQ (reference sequence). The CDR3 loop spans 14 amino acids.

The chain uses TRBV5-1 and TRBJ1-5, with 7 bases identical to TRBD1. V shed 2 bases, J shed 3 bases, and the junction held 5 bases outside the gene matches. This CDR3 region has 15 residues. The germline CDR1 and CDR2 sequences are SGHRS and YFSETQ. This chain's CDR3 is CASSFTGQLNQPQHF. In DNA form, the CDR3 reads TGCGCCAGCAGCTTTACGGGACAGCTCAATCAGCCCCAGCATTTT.

J is TRBJ2-1 and V is TRBV3-1 (or the pseudogene TRBV3-2); tentative D call: TRBD1 (5 bases). Trimming took off 1 base at V and 4 bases at J, with 8 bases between the two ends. Germline CDR1 is LGHDT and CDR2 is YNNKEL (reference sequence). The CDR3 contains 14 residues. The CDR3 DNA sequence: TGTGCCAGCAGCCAAGGGACAAGTTACAATGAGCAGTTCTTC. As protein: CASSQGTSYNEQFF.

The genes are TRBV28 and TRBJ1-5, with 7 bases fitting TRBD1. This CDR3 has 14 amino acids. Germline V gene lookup returns CDR1 MDHEN and CDR2 SYDVKM. Trimming cost V 5 bases and J 7 bases; bases outside gene matches: 8. The CDR3 sequence: CASSQRQGRQPQHF. CDR3 sequence (DNA): TGTGCCAGCAGTCAACGACAGGGAAGGCAGCCCCAGCATTTT.

The chain couples TRBV7-9 to TRBJ2-5, with 8 bases identical to TRBD2. CDR1 is SEHNR, CDR2 FQNEAQ, per germline (reference sequence). This CDR3 region has 17 residues. After removal of 3 bases from V and 4 bases from J, the junction contained 13 bases not matched to a gene. The CDR3 DNA is TGTGCCAGCAGCTTGGAATCGGGACTAGGGGTGCGAGAGACCCAGTACTTC. This sequence encodes CASSLESGLGVRETQYF.

V usage is TRBV19 and J usage is TRBJ2-7; 7 bases agree with TRBD1. The junction had 3 bases not matched to a gene; V was cut back by 3 bases and J by 1 base. Germline V gives CDR1 LNHDA, CDR2 SQIVND (reference sequence). This CDR3 is built from 14 residues. CDR3 in amino acids: CASSIGTASYEQYF. The CDR3 nucleotides are TGTGCCAGTAGTATCGGGACAGCATCCTACGAGCAGTACTTC.

The gene calls are TRBV5-1 and TRBJ1-5; the D gene is possibly TRBD1 (5 bases). The length of the CDR3 is 14 residues. CDR1 and CDR2 from the germline V gene are SGHRS and YFSETQ. V was pared by 1 base and J by 7 bases, with 12 bases between. The CDR3 region is CASSLYQGSQPQHF. DNA for the CDR3: TGCGCCAGCAGCTTGTATCAGGGTAGCCAGCCCCAGCATTTT.

The rearrangement links TRBV4-2 to TRBJ2-5; TRBD2 agrees at 8 bases. V was pared by 1 base and J by 2 bases, with 3 bases of the junction left unmatched. The germline V gene has CDR1 LGHNA and CDR2 YNFKEQ. This CDR3 spans 15 amino acids. CDR3 nucleotides: TGTGCCAGCAGCCAAGGGGGACTAGGGCAAGAGACCCAGTACTTC. Amino acids: CASSQGGLGQETQYF.

The chain combines TRBV7-9 with TRBJ2-7, with 7 bases fitting TRBD2. The J segment lost 0 bases and the V segment lost 5 bases, leaving 7 bases of the junction unmatched. There are 15 residues in the CDR3. CDR1 SEHNR and CDR2 FQNEAQ come from the germline V gene (reference sequence). The chain's CDR3 is CASSILSGNSYEQYF. In DNA form, the CDR3 reads TGTGCCAGCAGCATCTTAAGCGGGAACTCCTACGAGCAGTACTTC.